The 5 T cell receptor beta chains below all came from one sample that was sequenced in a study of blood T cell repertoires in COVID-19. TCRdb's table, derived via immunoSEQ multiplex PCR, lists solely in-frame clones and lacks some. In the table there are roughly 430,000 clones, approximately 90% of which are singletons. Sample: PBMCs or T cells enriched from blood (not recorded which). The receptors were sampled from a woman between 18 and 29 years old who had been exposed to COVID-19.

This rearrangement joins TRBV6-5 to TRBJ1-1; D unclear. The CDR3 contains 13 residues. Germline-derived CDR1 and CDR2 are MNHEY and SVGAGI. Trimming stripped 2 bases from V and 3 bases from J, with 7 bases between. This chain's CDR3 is CASSYRVHTEAFF. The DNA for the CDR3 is TGTGCCAGCAGTTACCGCGTCCACACTGAAGCTTTCTTT.

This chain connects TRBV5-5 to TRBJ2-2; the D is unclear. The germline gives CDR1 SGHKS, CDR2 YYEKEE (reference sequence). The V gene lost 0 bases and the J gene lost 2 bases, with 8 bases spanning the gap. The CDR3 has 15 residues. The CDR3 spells CASSLGLANTGELFF. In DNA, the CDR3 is TGTGCCAGCAGCTTGGGACTGGCCAACACCGGGGAGCTGTTTTTT.

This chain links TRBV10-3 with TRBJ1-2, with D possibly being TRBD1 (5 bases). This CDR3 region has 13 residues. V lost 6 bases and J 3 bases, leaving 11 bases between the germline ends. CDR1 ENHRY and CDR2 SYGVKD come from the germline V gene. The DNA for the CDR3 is TGTGCCATCAGCGCGGGGCTCGACTATGGCTACACCTTC. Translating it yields CAISAGLDYGYTF.

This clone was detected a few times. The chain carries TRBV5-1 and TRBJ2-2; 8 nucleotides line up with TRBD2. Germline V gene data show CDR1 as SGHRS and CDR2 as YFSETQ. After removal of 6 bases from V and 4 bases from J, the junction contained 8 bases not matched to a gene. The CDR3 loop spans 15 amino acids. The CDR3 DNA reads TGCGCCAGCAAGGGGCTAGCGGGTCGCACCGGGGAGCTGTTTTTT. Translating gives CASKGLAGRTGELFF.

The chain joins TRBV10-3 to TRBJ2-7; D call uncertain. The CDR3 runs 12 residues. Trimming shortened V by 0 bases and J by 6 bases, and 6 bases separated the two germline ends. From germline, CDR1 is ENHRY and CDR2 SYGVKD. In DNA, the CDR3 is TGTGCCATCAGTGAGTCGGAGCCCGAGCAGTACTTC. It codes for CAISESEPEQYF.